Detailed here is one T cell receptor beta chain. The assay was immunoSEQ multiplex PCR, and TCRdb's table has in-frame clones only and misses some. The sample contains 60,000 to 75,000 clones, approximately 82% of which appear only once. Germline values: CDR1 SGHVS, CDR2 FQNEAQ. This CDR3 is 18 amino acids long. Trimming removed 2 bases at V and 2 bases at J, with 22 bases between. This sample was included in a study of blood T cell repertoires in COVID-19. Study summary: Samples of COVID-19 (acute and convalescent) were obtained from the United States, Italy and Spain. In each case, the material was cDNA or gDNA derived from T cells, B-cell-depleted T cells, or PBMCs.

The sequence came from a human donor in a cohort sampled during active COVID-19. The chain links TRBV7-8 to TRBJ2-7; D might be TRBD2 (6 bases). The sequenced material came from peripheral blood. CDR3 sequence (DNA): TGTGCCAGCAGCTTATTCCCCCGATATGGCGGGACCGCCTACGAGCAGTACTTC. It encodes CASSLFPRYGGTAYEQYF.